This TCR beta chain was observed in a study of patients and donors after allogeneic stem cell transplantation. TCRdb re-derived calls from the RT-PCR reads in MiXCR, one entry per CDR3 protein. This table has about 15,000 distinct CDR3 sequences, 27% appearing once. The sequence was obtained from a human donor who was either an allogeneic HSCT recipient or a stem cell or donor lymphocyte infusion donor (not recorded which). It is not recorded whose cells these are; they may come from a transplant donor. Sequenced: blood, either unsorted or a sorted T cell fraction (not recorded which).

The CDR3 DNA reads TGTGCCAGCAGCAACCACGGGATTAACTATGGCTACACCTTC. This encodes CASSNHGINYGYTF. The rearrangement joins TRBV21-1 to TRBJ1-2; the table's D call, TRBD1, was not checked against the DNA. TRBV21-1 counts as a pseudogene. This CDR3 contains 14 residues.